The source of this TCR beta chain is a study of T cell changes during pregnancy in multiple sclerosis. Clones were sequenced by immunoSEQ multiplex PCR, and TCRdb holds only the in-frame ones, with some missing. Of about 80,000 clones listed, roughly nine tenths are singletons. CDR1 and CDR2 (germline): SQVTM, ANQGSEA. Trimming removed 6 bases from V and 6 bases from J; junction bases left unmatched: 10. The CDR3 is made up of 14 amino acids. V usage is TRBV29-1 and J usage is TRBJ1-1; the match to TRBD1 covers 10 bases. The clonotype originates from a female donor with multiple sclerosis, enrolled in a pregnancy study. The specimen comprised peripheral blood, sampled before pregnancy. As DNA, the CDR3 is TGCAGCGTGGATAAGGGACAGGGGACCCCTGAAGCTTTCTTT. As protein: CSVDKGQGTPEAFF.